This TCR beta chain is from a study of T cell responses to AZD1222 COVID-19 vaccine. The study's findings and limits: A mostly white British donor set with more females was recruited, and clonal diversity was possibly underestimated. Among spike-specific TCRs, nearly half reportedly target unmutated variant regions. Vaccine-associated CD4 TCRs spanned spike, dominant at 160-218 and 743-854.

Produced via immunoSEQ multiplex PCR; TCRdb's table is partial and in-frame only. This repertoire shows fewer than 120,000 clones, about nine tenths found once; its top ten account for roughly 2.5%. A remark on this clone: The target antigen is unknown.

The CDR3 extends over 16 amino acids. Germline loops: CDR1 MNHEY, CDR2 SMNVEV (reference sequence). Germline trimming cut 4 bases from V and 5 bases from J; bases unmatched to any gene: 8. V usage is TRBV27 and J usage is TRBJ2-1; 10 bases fit TRBD2. The sequencing used peripheral blood, collected 28 days after the second AZD1222 dose. This clonotype was sampled from an adult who received the AZD1222 COVID-19 vaccine. The DNA for the CDR3 is TGTGCCAGCAGTTCCCCCTCTAGCGGGGGTAACAATGAGCAGTTCTTC. Translated, it gives CASSSPSSGGNNEQFF.